These T cell receptor beta chains were read from a single sample in a study of cytomegalovirus exposure and HLA in healthy donors. Using immunoSEQ multiplex PCR, the repertoire was profiled, and TCRdb retains in-frame clones only, with some absent. Among around 110,000 clones listed, roughly 80% were seen once. Material: PBMCs. The receptors come from a man aged 25 to 40 in good health and CMV-seronegative. The CDR3 runs from the conserved cysteine through the conserved F or W. The order of the fields is J gene, D gene, clone size, V gene, CDR3 DNA, CDR3 protein. A D gene is named only where the DNA matches it firmly. Not all rows give a size; the values are once, few, many and, for expanded clones, a class.

>TRBJ1-1|.|.|TRBV2
TGTGCCAGCAGTGATAGAGGATACACTGAAGCTTTCTTT
CASSDRGYTEAFF
>TRBJ2-1|.|few|TRBV5-1
TGCGCCAGCAGCTTTCCGGGTACGGACAATGAGCAGTTCTTC
CASSFPGTDNEQFF
>TRBJ2-7|TRBD1|.|TRBV19
TGTGCCAGTAGTACCCAGGGACAGCGTAGCGAGCAGTACTTC
CASSTQGQRSEQYF
>TRBJ2-1|TRBD2|.|TRBV7-2
TGTGCCAGCAGCTTACCTAGCGGGGGAAGAATCTACAATGAGCAGTTCTTC
CASSLPSGGRIYNEQFF
>TRBJ1-1|.|.|TRBV27
TGTGCCAGCAGTCCGCCCAACAGGGCCTCTGAAGCTTTCTTT
CASSPPNRASEAFF
>TRBJ2-3|.|.|TRBV4-2
TGTGCCAGCAGCCAGCCTCAAGGAGGGGTGATTACAGATACGCAGTATTTT
CASSQPQGGVITDTQYF
>TRBJ2-5|.|.|TRBV19
TGTGCCAGTAGTATAGGAGCCCAGGGTCAAGAGACCCAGTACTTC
CASSIGAQGQETQYF
>TRBJ2-2|TRBD1|.|TRBV27
TGTGCCAGCAGTTTCACAGGGGGCCGCGGCGGGGAGCTGTTTTTT
CASSFTGGRGGELFF
>TRBJ1-2|.|.|TRBV7-2
TGTGCCAGCAGCTTACGACAGACCTATGGCTACACCTTC
CASSLRQTYGYTF
>TRBJ2-5|.|.|TRBV2
TGTGCCAGCAGTGAAGGGAGGTGGGAGACCCAGTACTTC
CASSEGRWETQYF
>TRBJ2-7|TRBD2|.|TRBV2
TGTGCCAGCACTGCGGGACTAGCTTTACTCGGGTACGAGCAGTACTTC
CASTAGLALLGYEQYF
>TRBJ1-5|.|.|TRBV6-6
TGTGCCAGCCGCGCGGGAATAGAAGACAATCAGCCCCAGCATTTT
CASRAGIEDNQPQHF
>TRBJ1-2|TRBD1|.|TRBV11-2
TGTGCCAGCAGCCCCCCCCAGGACAGGGAGGGTGGCTACACCTTC
CASSPPQDREGGYTF
>TRBJ2-7|TRBD2|.|TRBV19
TGTGCCACCTCGCGGGGGTCCTACGAGCAGTACTTC
CATSRGSYEQYF
>TRBJ2-3|.|.|TRBV11-3
TGTGCCAGCAGCGCGGTTACTTCAGATACGCAGTATTTT
CASSAVTSDTQYF
>TRBJ1-1|.|.|TRBV6-1
TGTGCCAGCAGTGAACTAGCTGAAGCTTTCTTT
CASSELAEAFF
>TRBJ1-1|TRBD1|.|TRBV6-5
TGTGCCAGCAGGGGACAGGGTAGAGCTGAAGCTTTCTTT
CASRGQGRAEAFF
>TRBJ2-3|.|.|TRBV6-9
TGTGCCAGCATCTGGGGCCGGGGACTTAACACAGATACGCAGTATTTT
CASIWGRGLNTDTQYF
>TRBJ1-2|.|.|TRBV19
TGTGCCAGTAGTAAGGAGGGGCGGAACTATGGCTACACCTTC
CASSKEGRNYGYTF
>TRBJ2-5|TRBD2|.|TRBV4-3
TGCGCCAGCAGCCAAGATGAGGGACTAGAGCGCCAAGAGACCCAGTACTTC
CASSQDEGLERQETQYF
>TRBJ1-4|.|.|TRBV10-1
TGCGCCAGCAGTGAGGCAGGGAATGAAAAACTGTTTTTT
CASSEAGNEKLFF
>TRBJ2-3|.|.|TRBV11-2
TGTGCCAGCAGCTTAGGTGCGGTCAACACAGATACGCAGTATTTT
CASSLGAVNTDTQYF
>TRBJ2-1|TRBD1|.|TRBV7-2
TGTGCCAGCAGCGAGGGGGGGACAGGGGCTCTCCCAACGTACAATGAGCAGTTCTTC
CASSEGGTGALPTYNEQFF
>TRBJ2-5|TRBD2|.|TRBV5-1
TGCGCCAGCAGCCCCCCCCTAGCGGGGGGGCGAGAGACCCAGTACTTC
CASSPPLAGGRETQYF
>TRBJ2-6|.|.|TRBV6-1
TGTGCCAGCAGCTCGGACATCTCTGGGGCCAACGTCCTGACTTTC
CASSSDISGANVLTF
>TRBJ2-3|TRBD2|.|TRBV7-8
TGTGCCAGCAGCGGCGAGTTGGGGCGGAGGACTAGCGGGCGCACAGATACGCAGTATTTT
CASSGELGRRTSGRTDTQYF
>TRBJ2-2|TRBD1|.|TRBV5-1
TGCGCCAGCAGCTTGGCGGGGACAGGGTACGGCGGGGAGCTGTTTTTT
CASSLAGTGYGGELFF
>TRBJ2-1|TRBD2|.|TRBV7-2
TGTGCCAGCAGCTTAGGCGGGGGCTCCTACAATGAGCAGTTCTTC
CASSLGGGSYNEQFF
>TRBJ2-7|TRBD1|once|TRBV11-3
TGTGCCAGCAGCCCGGACAGGGGCTACGAGCAGTACTTC
CASSPDRGYEQYF
>TRBJ1-1|.|.|TRBV28
TGTGCCAGCAGTAGGACAGCCCGTTCCGAAGCTTTCTTT
CASSRTARSEAFF
>TRBJ2-6|.|few|TRBV5-1
TGCGCCAGCAGCTCCGACAGGCGGGGGGCCAACGTCCTGACTTTC
CASSSDRRGANVLTF